Listed below are T cell receptor beta chains from one sample, sequenced in a study of CD8+CD57+ T cells in acquired aplastic anemia. TCRdb re-called the reads through MiXCR, storing one row per CDR3 protein. The data contain about 140,000 distinct CDR3 sequences, approximately 41% of them singletons. Sequenced sample: sorted CD4+, CD8+, or CD8+CD57+ T cells (not recorded which) from PBMCs. The receptors were sampled from a human donor in good health, serving as a control. The CDR3 runs from the conserved cysteine through the conserved F or W. The D gene is left open where the match is weak. A row's size may be missing; if present it is once, few, many or a size class.

clone_size | j_call | d_call | v_call | cdr3_aa | cdr3_nt
NA | TRBJ1-5 | NA | TRBV19 | CAWSPFGNQPQHF | TGTGCCTGGAGTCCTTTCGGAAATCAGCCCCAGCATTTT
NA | TRBJ2-3 | TRBD2 | TRBV11-2 | CASSTFERGRLSDTQYF | TGTGCCAGCAGCACCTTCGAGCGGGGACGGCTATCAGATACGCAGTATTTT
many | TRBJ1-6 | NA | TRBV2 | CASIGGGHYNSPLHF | TGTGCCAGCATTGGAGGGGGGCACTATAATTCACCCCTCCACTTT
NA | TRBJ2-3 | NA | TRBV10-3 | CASAGNTDTQYF | TGTGCGTCTGCGGGAAACACAGATACGCAGTATTTT
NA | TRBJ1-1 | NA | TRBV20-1 | CSARAGMWGTEAFF | TGCAGTGCTAGAGCAGGGATGTGGGGCACTGAAGCTTTCTTT
many | TRBJ1-2 | NA | TRBV6-1 | CASRWAAAGQAPGYTF | TGTGCCAGCAGATGGGCGGCGGCAGGACAAGCCCCTGGCTACACCTTC
many | TRBJ2-2 | TRBD2 | TRBV10-2 | CASAYGGASTGELFF | TGCGCCAGCGCGTACGGGGGGGCTTCCACCGGGGAGCTGTTTTTT
NA | TRBJ1-5 | NA | TRBV15 | CATSMGDLSNQPQHF | TGTGCCACCAGCATGGGGGACCTTAGCAATCAGCCCCAGCATTTT
NA | TRBJ1-1 | NA | TRBV5-5 | CASTPEPGSSEAFF | TGTGCCAGCACTCCCGAGCCAGGGTCATCTGAAGCTTTCTTT
many | TRBJ1-1 | NA | TRBV9 | CASSVVSNTEAFF | TGTGCCAGCAGCGTGGTCTCAAACACTGAAGCTTTCTTT
NA | TRBJ2-7 | TRBD2 | TRBV10-3 | CAISPLAGGYGQYF | TGTGCCATCAGTCCACTAGCGGGAGGGTACGGGCAGTACTTC
many | TRBJ1-1 | NA | TRBV5-6 | CASFEENMNTEAFF | TGTGCCAGCTTCGAGGAAAACATGAACACTGAAGCTTTCTTT
many | TRBJ2-1 | TRBD2 | TRBV5-5 | CASSPTSGSYNEQFF | TGTGCCAGCAGCCCGACTAGCGGGAGCTACAATGAGCAGTTCTTC
many | TRBJ1-1 | NA | TRBV29-1 | CSVERQGLRTEAFF | TGCAGCGTTGAAAGGCAGGGACTCAGGACTGAAGCTTTCTTT
NA | TRBJ2-5 | NA | TRBV10-3 | CASGEQETQYF | TGTGCCAGCGGGGAGCAAGAGACCCAGTACTTC
NA | TRBJ2-5 | TRBD2 | TRBV6-1 | CASSITWGGVGSETQYF | TGTGCCAGCAGTATCACGTGGGGGGGAGTCGGTTCCGAGACCCAGTACTTC
many | TRBJ1-2 | TRBD1 | TRBV20-1 | CSATQGRDGYTF | TGCAGTGCTACACAGGGGAGGGATGGCTACACCTTC
many | TRBJ1-1 | NA | TRBV2 | CASLPVHRRNTEAFF | TGTGCCAGCCTCCCCGTCCATCGTAGGAACACTGAAGCTTTCTTT
NA | TRBJ1-2 | NA | TRBV7-6 | CASSLALGSRYGYTF | TGTGCCAGCAGCTTAGCGCTAGGGTCTCGATATGGCTACACCTTC
NA | TRBJ2-7 | TRBD2 | TRBV10-3 | CAISEAGDPVF | TGTGCCATCAGTGAGGCGGGGGACCCAGTTTTC